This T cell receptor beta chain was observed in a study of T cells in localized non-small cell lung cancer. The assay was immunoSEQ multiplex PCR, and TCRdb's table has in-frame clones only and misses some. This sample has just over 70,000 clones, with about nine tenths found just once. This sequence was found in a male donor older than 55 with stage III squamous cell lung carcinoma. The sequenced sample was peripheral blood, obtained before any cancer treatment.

The CDR3 region is CASSDISNSGGYNEQFF. DNA of the CDR3: TGTGCCAGCAGTGACATCTCCAATAGCGGGGGGTACAATGAGCAGTTCTTC. The chain carries TRBV6-4 and TRBJ2-1; 10 nucleotides line up with TRBD2. Germline trimming cut 2 bases from V and 4 bases from J; bases unmatched to any gene: 8. In germline, CDR1 is MRHNA, CDR2 SNTAGT. The CDR3 length is 17 residues.